What follows are 10 T cell receptor beta chains derived from one specimen sequenced in a study of T-cell reconstitution after alpha-beta-depleted transplantation in children. This sample's TCRbeta library carried unique molecular identifier barcodes. TCRdb re-called the PCR reads with MiXCR, one entry per CDR3 protein. The sample contains some 830,000 distinct CDR3 sequences, around 17% of which appear only once. Sequencing used PBMCs, mostly from graft donor cells, obtained 360 days after TCRalphabeta/CD19-depleted stem cell transplant. All receptors come from a male patient between 10 and 17 years old who had a stem cell transplant for acute lymphoblastic leukemia, so the T cells may come from the graft donor.

This chain connects TRBV5-1 to TRBJ2-3, with 10 positions matching TRBD2. Per germline, CDR1 SGHRS and CDR2 YFSETQ. Losses at the gene ends were 5 bases for V and 9 bases for J; bases not matched to a gene: 18. CDR3 length: 17 residues. The CDR3 sequence: CASRSQPVPSGSVTQYF. In nucleotides, the CDR3 is TGCGCCAGCAGATCCCAACCCGTCCCTAGCGGGAGTGTCACGCAGTATTTT.

The chain recombines TRBV12-3 or TRBV12-4 with TRBJ2-5; 7 bases match TRBD1. The CDR3 is 17 amino acids. The V segment lost 3 bases and the J segment 3 bases; nucleotides outside the gene matches: 13. CDR3 coding DNA: TGTGCCAGCAGTTTTTTTGGAGCCACAGGGGCGAAAGAGACCCAGTACTTC. As protein: CASSFFGATGAKETQYF.

V and J are TRBV28 and TRBJ2-7; no firm D call. The CDR3 length is 11 residues. The ends were cut back, 7 bases at V and 4 bases at J, with 8 bases in the middle. The V gene's germline CDR1 is MDHEN and CDR2 SYDVKM. CDR3 loop: CASTSRYEQYF. DNA of the CDR3: TGTGCCAGCACATCAAGGTACGAGCAGTACTTC.

This clonotype was observed a few times. J is TRBJ2-5 and V is TRBV5-6; D might be TRBD1 (5 bases). Trimming took off 1 base at V and 4 bases at J, with 14 bases between the two ends. The CDR3 has 15 amino acids. The germline V gene encodes CDR1 SGHDT and CDR2 YYEEEE. DNA for the CDR3: TGTGCCAGCAGCTTGAAGGGGCCTTTGGGAGAGACCCAGTACTTC. Translating gives CASSLKGPLGETQYF.

This clonotype has at least ten counts. The rearrangement uses TRBV24-1 and TRBJ2-1, with D perhaps TRBD2 (6 bases). Germline-derived CDR1 and CDR2 are KGHDR and SFDVKD. The CDR3 has 15 residues. Trimming took off 1 base at V and 3 bases at J, with 9 bases between the two ends. The CDR3 bases are TGTGCCACCAGTGATTTAACGGGAGTCTACAATGAGCAGTTCTTC. Translated, it gives CATSDLTGVYNEQFF.

The V gene is TRBV2, the J gene TRBJ2-5; tentative D call: TRBD2 (6 bases). From germline, CDR1 is SNHLY and CDR2 FYNNEI. The CDR3 has 14 amino acids. Trimming took 3 bases from V and 5 from J, leaving 13 bases between them. In nucleotides, the CDR3 is TGTGCCAGCAGTGACCACGGGAGACGGGAGACCCAGTACTTC. Protein sequence: CASSDHGRRETQYF.

This clonotype was detected only a few times. The chain is built from TRBV2 and TRBJ2-7; 10 bases fit TRBD2. The junction had 5 bases not matched to a gene; V was cut back by 2 bases and J by 7 bases. Looked up from germline, CDR1 is SNHLY and CDR2 is FYNNEI. The CDR3 extends over 14 amino acids. CDR3 nucleotide sequence: TGTGCCAGCAGTGAATCACTAGCGGGGAGGGAGCAGTACTTC. Protein: CASSESLAGREQYF.

The chain carries TRBV5-1 and TRBJ2-3; D is unclear. V was shortened by 5 bases and J by 3 bases, with 7 bases between the two germline ends. The CDR3 runs to 12 residues. In germline, CDR1 is SGHRS, CDR2 YFSETQ. CDR3 nucleotide sequence: TGCGCCAGCAGTATGAGGACAGATACGCAGTATTTT. Amino acid sequence: CASSMRTDTQYF.

V usage is TRBV29-1 and J usage is TRBJ2-1, with D tentatively TRBD1 or TRBD2 (5 bases each). Germline loops: CDR1 SQVTM, CDR2 ANQGSEA. CDR3 length: 15 residues. Trimming left V 8 bases short and J 0 bases short, with 17 bases between. Here the CDR3 DNA reads TGCAGCACCTCCGGGACGCCGAGCTCCTACAATGAGCAGTTCTTC. This codes for CSTSGTPSSYNEQFF.

The V and J genes are TRBV19 and TRBJ2-1, with D unclear. V lost 8 bases and J 8 bases, leaving 10 bases between the germline ends. The CDR3 has 11 residues. In germline, CDR1 is LNHDA, CDR2 SQIVND (reference sequence). CDR3 loop: CASLSLDEQFF. The CDR3, as DNA: TGTGCCAGTTTGTCCCTGGATGAGCAGTTCTTC.